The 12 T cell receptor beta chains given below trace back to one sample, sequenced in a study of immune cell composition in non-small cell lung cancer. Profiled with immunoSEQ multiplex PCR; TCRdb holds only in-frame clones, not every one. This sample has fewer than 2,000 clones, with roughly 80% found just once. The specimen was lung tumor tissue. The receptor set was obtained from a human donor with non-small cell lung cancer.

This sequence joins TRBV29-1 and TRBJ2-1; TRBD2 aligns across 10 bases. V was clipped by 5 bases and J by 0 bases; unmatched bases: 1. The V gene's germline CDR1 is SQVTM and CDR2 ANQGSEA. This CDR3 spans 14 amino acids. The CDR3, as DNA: TGCAGCGTTAGCGGGAGGGCCTCCTACAATGAGCAGTTCTTC. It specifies CSVSGRASYNEQFF.

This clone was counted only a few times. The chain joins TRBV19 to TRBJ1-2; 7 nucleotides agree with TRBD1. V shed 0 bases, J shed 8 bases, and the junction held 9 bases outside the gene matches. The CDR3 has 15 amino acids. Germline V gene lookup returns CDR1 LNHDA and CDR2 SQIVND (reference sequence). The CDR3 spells CASSIDPLTGSGYTF. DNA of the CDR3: TGTGCCAGTAGTATAGATCCTCTGACAGGGAGCGGCTACACCTTC.

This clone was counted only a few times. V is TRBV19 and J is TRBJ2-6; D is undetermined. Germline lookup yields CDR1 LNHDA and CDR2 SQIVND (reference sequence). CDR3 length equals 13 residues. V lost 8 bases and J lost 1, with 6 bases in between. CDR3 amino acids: CASSVSGANVLTF. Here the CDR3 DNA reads TGTGCCAGTTCAGTATCTGGGGCCAACGTCCTGACTTTC. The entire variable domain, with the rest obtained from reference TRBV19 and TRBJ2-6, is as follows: DGGITQSPKYLFRKEGQNVTLSCEQNLNHDAMYWYRQDPGQGLRLIYYSQIVNDFQKGDIAEGYSVSREKKESFPLTVTSAQKNPTAFYLCASSVSGANVLTFGAGSRLTVL.

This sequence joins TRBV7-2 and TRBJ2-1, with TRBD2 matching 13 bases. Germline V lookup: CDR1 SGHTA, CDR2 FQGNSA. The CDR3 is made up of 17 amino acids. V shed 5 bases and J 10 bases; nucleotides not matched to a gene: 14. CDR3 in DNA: TGTGCCAGCAGCCCTATGCCGACTAGCGGGAGGATTGGGGAGCAGTTCTTC. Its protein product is CASSPMPTSGRIGEQFF.

Here the CDR3 reads CASSFFPQATNEKLFF. In DNA, the CDR3 is TGCGCCAGCAGCTTTTTCCCACAGGCAACTAATGAAAAACTGTTTTTT. V usage is TRBV5-1 and J usage is TRBJ1-4; D may be TRBD1 (5 bases). The germline gives CDR1 SGHRS, CDR2 YFSETQ. This CDR3 contains 16 residues. V lost 2 bases, J lost 0 bases, and 11 bases lay in between.

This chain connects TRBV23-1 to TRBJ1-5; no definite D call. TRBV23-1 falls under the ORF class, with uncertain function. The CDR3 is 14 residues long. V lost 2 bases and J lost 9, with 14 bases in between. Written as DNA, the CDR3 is TGCGCCAGCAGTCAAGCCTGGTTGAAAGCGCCCCAGCATTTT. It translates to CASSQAWLKAPQHF.

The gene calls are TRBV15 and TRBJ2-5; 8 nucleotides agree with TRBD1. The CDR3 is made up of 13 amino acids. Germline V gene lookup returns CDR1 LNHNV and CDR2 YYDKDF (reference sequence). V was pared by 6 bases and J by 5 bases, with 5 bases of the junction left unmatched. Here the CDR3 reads CATSLRGRETQYF. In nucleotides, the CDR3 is TGTGCCACCAGTCTCAGGGGGCGGGAGACCCAGTACTTC.

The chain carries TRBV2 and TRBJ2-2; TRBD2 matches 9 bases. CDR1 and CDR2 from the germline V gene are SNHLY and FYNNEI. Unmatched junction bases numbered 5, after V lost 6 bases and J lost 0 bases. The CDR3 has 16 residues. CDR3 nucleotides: TGTGCCAGCAGGCTCATAGCGGGAGCGAACACCGGGGAGCTGTTTTTT. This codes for CASRLIAGANTGELFF.

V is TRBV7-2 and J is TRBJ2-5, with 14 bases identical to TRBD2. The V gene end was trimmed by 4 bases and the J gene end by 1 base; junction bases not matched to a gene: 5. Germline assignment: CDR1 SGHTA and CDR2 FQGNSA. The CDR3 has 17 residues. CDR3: CASSSQGTSGSQETQYF. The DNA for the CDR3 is TGTGCCAGCAGCTCGCAGGGGACTAGCGGGAGCCAAGAGACCCAGTACTTC.

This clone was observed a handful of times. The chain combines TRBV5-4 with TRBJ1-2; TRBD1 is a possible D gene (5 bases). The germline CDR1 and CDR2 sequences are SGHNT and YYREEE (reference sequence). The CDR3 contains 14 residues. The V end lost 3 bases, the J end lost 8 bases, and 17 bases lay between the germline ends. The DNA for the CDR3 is TGTGCCAGCAGCTCCGACAGTAGTGCCCACGGCTACACCTTC. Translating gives CASSSDSSAHGYTF.

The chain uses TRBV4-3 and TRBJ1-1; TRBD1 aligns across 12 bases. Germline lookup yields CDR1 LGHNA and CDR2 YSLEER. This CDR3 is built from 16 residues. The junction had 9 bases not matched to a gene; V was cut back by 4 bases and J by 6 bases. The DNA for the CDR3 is TGCGCCAGCAGCCCAAACCCGGGGACAGGGGGCTCTGAAGCTTTCTTT. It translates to CASSPNPGTGGSEAFF.

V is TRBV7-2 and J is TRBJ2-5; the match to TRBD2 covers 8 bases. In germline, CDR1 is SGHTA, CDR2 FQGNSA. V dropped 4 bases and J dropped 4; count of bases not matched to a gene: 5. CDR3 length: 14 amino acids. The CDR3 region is CASSYIAGSETQYF. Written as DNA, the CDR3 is TGTGCCAGCAGCTATATAGCGGGATCAGAGACCCAGTACTTC.